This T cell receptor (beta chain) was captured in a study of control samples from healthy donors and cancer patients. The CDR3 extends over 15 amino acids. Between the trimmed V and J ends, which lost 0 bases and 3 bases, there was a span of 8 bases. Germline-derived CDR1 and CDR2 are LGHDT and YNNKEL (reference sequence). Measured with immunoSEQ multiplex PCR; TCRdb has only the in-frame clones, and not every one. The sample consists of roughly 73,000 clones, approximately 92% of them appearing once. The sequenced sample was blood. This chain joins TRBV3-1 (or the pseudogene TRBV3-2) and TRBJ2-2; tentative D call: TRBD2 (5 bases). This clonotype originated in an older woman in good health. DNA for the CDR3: TGTGCCAGCAGCCAAGATGGCGGGTACACCGGGGAGCTGTTTTTT. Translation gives CASSQDGGYTGELFF.